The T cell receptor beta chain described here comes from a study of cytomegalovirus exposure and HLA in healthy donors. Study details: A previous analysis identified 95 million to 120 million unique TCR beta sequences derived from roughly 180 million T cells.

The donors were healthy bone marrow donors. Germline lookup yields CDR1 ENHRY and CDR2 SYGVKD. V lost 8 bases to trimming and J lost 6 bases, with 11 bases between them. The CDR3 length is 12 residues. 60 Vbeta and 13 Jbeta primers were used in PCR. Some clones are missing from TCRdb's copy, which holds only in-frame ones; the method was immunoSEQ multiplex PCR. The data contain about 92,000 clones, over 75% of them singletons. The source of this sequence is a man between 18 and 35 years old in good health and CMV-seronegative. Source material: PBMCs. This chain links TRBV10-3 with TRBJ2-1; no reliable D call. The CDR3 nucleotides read TGTGCCATCGCCGGCGGTAGCAATGAGCAGTTCTTC. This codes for CAIAGGSNEQFF.